This T cell receptor (beta chain) was identified in a study of blood T cell repertoires in COVID-19. Only in-frame clones appear in the TCRdb table, and some are missing; sequencing was by immunoSEQ multiplex PCR. The data show over 200,000 clones, 85% to 90% seen once. Trimming shortened V by 4 bases and J by 3 bases, and 11 bases separated the two germline ends. The CDR3 covers 14 residues. Germline lookup yields CDR1 SGHDT and CDR2 YYEEEE. The rearrangement joins TRBV5-6 to TRBJ2-1; weak D call: TRBD1 (5 bases). The sequencing sample was made of PBMCs or T cells enriched from blood (not recorded which). The source is a man younger than 45 who had been exposed to COVID-19. The CDR3 is CASSHDSYYNEQFF. The CDR3 DNA is TGTGCCAGCAGCCACGACAGTTACTACAATGAGCAGTTCTTC.